These 32 T cell receptor beta chains share one sample of origin, sequenced in a study of shared clonotypes between healthy human individuals. Here immunoSEQ multiplex PCR was the method, and the copy in TCRdb shows in-frame clones only, minus some. The table lists 950,000 to 1,100,000 clones, around 76% of them singletons. The sample consisted of memory CD4+ T cells sorted from blood. Subset: CD45RA-negative fraction. These receptors were taken from a man between 18 and 29 years old in good health.

The chain couples TRBV6-1 to TRBJ1-6; no firm D call. There are 13 residues in the CDR3. Per the germline V gene, CDR1 is MNHNS and CDR2 is SASEGT. V lost 7 bases to trimming and J lost 14 bases, with 18 bases between them. CDR3 sequence reads: CASKTENGQALHF. The CDR3 bases are TGTGCCAGCAAAACGGAAAACGGTCAGGCCCTCCACTTT.

This chain connects TRBV28 to TRBJ1-1, with unresolved D. Trimming took 6 bases from V and 1 from J, leaving 6 bases between them. The CDR3 is made up of 12 amino acids. Per the germline V gene, CDR1 is MDHEN and CDR2 is SYDVKM. CDR3 sequence: CASSLGNTEAFF. CDR3 bases: TGTGCCAGCAGCCTAGGGAACACTGAAGCTTTCTTT. The entire variable domain, with the rest obtained from reference TRBV28 and TRBJ1-1, is as follows: DVKVTQSSRYLVKRTGEKVFLECVQDMDHENMFWYRQDPGLGLRLIYFSYDVKMKEKGDIPEGYSVSREKKERFSLILESASTNQTSMYLCASSLGNTEAFFGQGTRLTVV.

V gene TRBV7-9 combines with J gene TRBJ2-2, with a weak D call TRBD2 (6 bases). The germline gives CDR1 SEHNR, CDR2 FQNEAQ (reference sequence). The CDR3 runs to 15 residues. V gave up 3 bases and J gave up 4 bases, with 12 bases separating them. This CDR3 is CASSFHSGVTGELFF. DNA of the CDR3: TGTGCCAGCAGCTTCCACTCGGGGGTCACCGGGGAGCTGTTTTTT.

The gene calls are TRBV18 and TRBJ1-3, with TRBD1 matching 9 bases. J gave up 3 bases and V 3 bases, and 9 bases lay outside the gene matches. This CDR3 is 17 amino acids long. CDR1 and CDR2 from the germline V gene are KGHSH and LQKENI. The CDR3 sequence: CASSPGTGSGGGNTIYF. DNA of the CDR3: TGTGCCAGCTCACCCGGGACAGGGTCCGGGGGTGGAAACACCATATATTTT.

The V call is TRBV6-4, the J call TRBJ2-7; weak D call: TRBD1 (6 bases). From germline, CDR1 is MRHNA and CDR2 SNTAGT. V was shortened by 0 bases and J by 1 base, with 19 bases between the two germline ends. The CDR3 covers 18 residues. CDR3 bases: TGTGCCAGCAGTGACTCTTGGGACACGTCGAGTAGGTCCTACGAGCAGTACTTC. Protein product: CASSDSWDTSSRSYEQYF.

The rearrangement uses TRBV9 and TRBJ2-1; the D call may be TRBD1 or TRBD2 (5 bases each). The CDR3 covers 15 residues. Trimming removed 4 bases at V and 2 bases at J, with 13 bases between. Germline V gene data show CDR1 as SGDLS and CDR2 as YYNGEE. As DNA, the CDR3 is TGTGCCAGCAGCTCCGGGACGGGGACCTACAATGAGCAGTTCTTC. Amino acid sequence: CASSSGTGTYNEQFF. Full variable domain (missing parts from reference TRBV9 and TRBJ2-1): DSGVTQTPKHLITATGQRVTLRCSPRSGDLSVYWYQQSLDQGLQFLIQYYNGEERAKGNILERFSAQQFPDLHSELNLSSLELGDSALYFCASSSGTGTYNEQFFGPGTRLTVL.

CDR3 loop: CAIAGRGLNEQYF. Here the CDR3 DNA reads TGTGCCATCGCAGGACGGGGTCTCAACGAGCAGTACTTC. The J gene is TRBJ2-7, the V gene TRBV10-3; TRBD2 might be the D (5 bases). This CDR3 spans 13 amino acids. CDR1 and CDR2 (germline): ENHRY, SYGVKD. The ends were cut back, 8 bases at V and 5 bases at J, with 16 bases in the middle.

The chain is built from TRBV6-5 and TRBJ1-2; D perhaps matches TRBD1 (6 bases). Germline assignment: CDR1 MNHEY and CDR2 SVGAGI. The CDR3 totals 12 residues. The V gene lost 5 bases and the J gene lost 8 bases, with 12 bases spanning the gap. The CDR3 nucleotides read TGTGCCAGCAGTCCAACGACAGGAGGCTACACCTTC. Its protein is CASSPTTGGYTF.

This clone was counted between two and nine times. The rearrangement joins TRBV19 to TRBJ1-5; TRBD1 might be the D (6 bases). The germline V gene has CDR1 LNHDA and CDR2 SQIVND (reference sequence). Trimming cost V 9 bases and J 3 bases, with 12 bases left between them. There are 13 residues in the CDR3. The DNA of the CDR3 is TGTGCCAGCGATACAGGGATCAATCAGCCCCAGCATTTT. This encodes CASDTGINQPQHF.

The chain combines TRBV18 with TRBJ1-2, with TRBD1 matching 9 bases. The ends lost 3 bases at V and 3 bases at J; junction bases unmatched: 5. From germline, CDR1 is KGHSH and CDR2 LQKENI. CDR3 size: 15 residues. CDR3 sequence: CASSPGQGGDYGYTF. CDR3 coding DNA: TGTGCCAGCTCACCGGGACAGGGAGGAGACTATGGCTACACCTTC.

This clone came up many times. The chain links TRBV6-5 to TRBJ1-5; D remains unclear. V lost 9 bases, J lost 1 base, and 7 bases lay in between. The CDR3 totals 12 residues. The germline CDR1 and CDR2 sequences are MNHEY and SVGAGI. CDR3 nucleotides: TGTGCCAGTTGGGCAAGCAATCAGCCCCAGCATTTT. Translating it yields CASWASNQPQHF.

The chain has TRBV27 and TRBJ1-1, with 11 bases lining up with TRBD1. Germline CDR1 is MNHEY and CDR2 is SMNVEV (reference sequence). Trimming took 3 bases from V and 10 from J; bases not matched to a gene: 7. CDR3 length equals 14 residues. DNA for the CDR3: TGTGCCAGCAGTTTCCGTGGGACAGGGGGAAGAGCTTTCTTT. Its protein is CASSFRGTGGRAFF.

This clone has a handful of counts. The chain couples TRBV7-2 to TRBJ1-5; 10 nucleotides match TRBD1. Germline CDR1 SGHTA, CDR2 FQGNSA. The ends lost 4 bases at V and 4 bases at J; junction bases unmatched: 7. CDR3 length: 16 amino acids. The CDR3 sequence is CASSSMDRGGNQPQHF. For the CDR3, the DNA is TGTGCCAGCAGCTCGATGGACAGGGGGGGGAATCAGCCCCAGCATTTT.

V usage is TRBV20-1 and J usage is TRBJ1-2; D possibly corresponds to TRBD1 (5 bases). This CDR3 has 11 residues. Germline V CDR1 and CDR2: DFQATT, SNEGSKA (reference sequence). The V and J ends lost 7 bases and 4 bases respectively, with 10 bases between them. The CDR3 bases are TGCAGTGGCTCGGGGACCTATGGCTACACCTTC. This codes for CSGSGTYGYTF.

The chain recombines TRBV11-2 with TRBJ1-5; the match to TRBD1 covers 9 bases. This CDR3 region has 13 residues. CDR1 and CDR2 from the germline V gene are SGHAT and FQNNGV. Trimming cost V 5 bases and J 9 bases; bases outside gene matches: 5. In DNA form, the CDR3 reads TGTGCCAGCAGCCGGACAGGGGAGGGGCCCCAGCATTTT. This sequence encodes CASSRTGEGPQHF. Full variable domain (rest looked up from reference TRBV11-2 and TRBJ1-5): EAGVAQSPRYKIIEKRQSVAFWCNPISGHATLYWYQQILGQGPKLLIQFQNNGVVDDSQLPKDRFSAERLKGVDSTLKIQPAKLEDSAVYLCASSRTGEGPQHFGDGTRLSIL.

The gene calls are TRBV29-1 and TRBJ2-7; tentatively, D is TRBD1 or TRBD2 (5 bases each). Germline V gene data show CDR1 as SQVTM and CDR2 as ANQGSEA. Trimming shortened V by 8 bases and J by 2 bases, and 22 bases separated the two germline ends. The CDR3 length is 15 residues. Here the CDR3 DNA reads TGCAGCCCCGGAGAGGGCCGGGACGAAGCCTACGAGCAGTACTTC. Translated: CSPGEGRDEAYEQYF.

The chain carries TRBV5-1 and TRBJ1-6; 11 positions agree with TRBD1. J was trimmed by 9 bases and V by 2 bases; bases with no gene match: 7. This CDR3 has 16 amino acids. Germline V gene sequence: CDR1 SGHRS, CDR2 YFSETQ. The CDR3 DNA follows: TGCGCCAGCAGCTTAGCTACCGGGACAGGGGGTTCACCCCTCCACTTT. It codes for CASSLATGTGGSPLHF. Looking up the rest from reference TRBV5-1 and TRBJ1-6 gives the full variable domain: KAGVTQTPRYLIKTRGQQVTLSCSPISGHRSVSWYQQTPGQGLQFLFEYFSETQRNKGNFPGRFSGRQFSNSRSEMNVSTLELGDSALYLCASSLATGTGGSPLHFGNGTRLTVT.

V is TRBV27 and J is TRBJ1-1; D gene unclear. This CDR3 has 15 residues. V lost 0 bases and J lost 4, with 12 bases in between. The V gene's germline CDR1 is MNHEY and CDR2 SMNVEV (reference sequence). CDR3 DNA: TGTGCCAGCAGTTTATCTGTTCGGGCAAGCACTGAAGCTTTCTTT. This translates into CASSLSVRASTEAFF.

V usage is TRBV11-2 and J usage is TRBJ2-3, with D unresolved. From germline, CDR1 is SGHAT and CDR2 FQNNGV. The CDR3 spans 14 residues. Trimming shortened V by 5 bases and J by 4 bases, and 13 bases separated the two germline ends. The CDR3 reads CASSPAGGADTQYF. The CDR3 DNA reads as TGTGCCAGCAGCCCCGCTGGCGGAGCAGATACGCAGTATTTT.

The J gene is TRBJ2-1, the V gene TRBV5-5; a weak D match, TRBD1 (5 bases). V lost 1 base and J 4 bases, leaving 9 bases between the germline ends. The CDR3 has 14 amino acids. Germline CDR1 is SGHKS and CDR2 is YYEKEE (reference sequence). The CDR3, as DNA: TGTGCCAGCAGCTTGTTGGCAGGGTACAATGAGCAGTTCTTC. Its translation is CASSLLAGYNEQFF.

In the case of this clone: The same CDR3 also results from other DNA sequences found in this sample. V is TRBV10-3 and J is TRBJ1-1; D gene uncertain. The CDR3 consists of 11 residues. V lost 4 bases to trimming and J lost 4 bases, with 4 bases between them. Germline V lookup: CDR1 ENHRY, CDR2 SYGVKD. The CDR3 reads CAISGGTEAFF. The CDR3 DNA is TGTGCCATCAGTGGCGGCACTGAAGCTTTCTTT.

The chain employs TRBV9 and TRBJ1-2; D remains ambiguous. Germline V gene data show CDR1 as SGDLS and CDR2 as YYNGEE. The CDR3 is 13 amino acids. Trimming removed 6 bases from V and 0 bases from J, with 9 bases in between. The CDR3 loop reads CASTQDPNYGYTF. The CDR3 bases are TGTGCCAGCACCCAGGACCCTAACTATGGCTACACCTTC.

This clone was counted a few times. This chain links TRBV13 with TRBJ2-5, with D hard to call. V lost 2 bases to trimming and J lost 6 bases, with 10 bases between them. The germline V gene has CDR1 PRHDT and CDR2 FYEKMQ (reference sequence). This CDR3 contains 13 residues. The CDR3 spells CASSLRQPKTQYF. CDR3 coding DNA: TGTGCCAGCAGCTTACGCCAGCCCAAGACCCAGTACTTC.

This clone was found a few times. A much larger clone is a single base away; this may be a read error. Other DNA sequences in this specimen translate into the identical CDR3. The chain carries TRBV30 and TRBJ2-2, with 7 bases aligning to TRBD1. With V trimmed by 1 base and J by 6 bases, 2 bases remained unmatched. The CDR3 totals 13 residues. Germline lookup yields CDR1 GTSNPN and CDR2 SVGIG (reference sequence). The chain's CDR3 is CAWSATGAGELFF. The DNA for the CDR3 is TGTGCCTGGAGTGCCACAGGGGCCGGGGAGCTGTTTTTT.

In nucleotides, the CDR3 is TGTGCCAGCAGCGTAGTTTCAGGGAGACTTGGGGCCAACGTCCTGACTTTC. Its translation is CASSVVSGRLGANVLTF. The V gene is TRBV9, the J gene TRBJ2-6, with D perhaps being TRBD1 or TRBD2 (5 bases each). The CDR3 covers 17 residues. CDR1 is SGDLS, CDR2 YYNGEE, per germline. The V and J ends lost 0 bases and 3 bases respectively, with 13 bases between them.

This clone has just a few counts. V gene TRBV2 combines with J gene TRBJ2-3, with unresolved D. This CDR3 has 13 amino acids. Trimming removed 7 bases from V and 2 bases from J, with 10 bases in between. Germline V lookup: CDR1 SNHLY, CDR2 FYNNEI. DNA for the CDR3: TGTGCCAGCATGATCCAGGCCACAGATACGCAGTATTTT. It encodes CASMIQATDTQYF.

This clone occurred a few times. The CDR3 spells CASSDPANYGYTF. CDR3 coding DNA: TGTGCCAGCAGTGACCCCGCTAACTATGGCTACACCTTC. The rearrangement links TRBV6-5 to TRBJ1-2; no reliable D call. Germline lookup yields CDR1 MNHEY and CDR2 SVGAGI. This CDR3 is 13 amino acids long. Trimming stripped 5 bases from V and 0 bases from J, with 7 bases between.

V is TRBV5-1 and J is TRBJ2-3; TRBD2 matches 11 bases. The CDR3 loop spans 18 amino acids. Per germline, CDR1 SGHRS and CDR2 YFSETQ. The junction had 11 bases not matched to a gene; V was cut back by 4 bases and J by 1 base. The CDR3 is CASSLTSGSLRGTDTQYF. The CDR3 bases are TGCGCCAGCAGCCTCACTAGCGGGAGCCTCCGAGGCACAGATACGCAGTATTTT. Full variable domain (remainder filled in from reference TRBV5-1 and TRBJ2-3): KAGVTQTPRYLIKTRGQQVTLSCSPISGHRSVSWYQQTPGQGLQFLFEYFSETQRNKGNFPGRFSGRQFSNSRSEMNVSTLELGDSALYLCASSLTSGSLRGTDTQYFGPGTRLTVL.

The chain has TRBV2 and TRBJ1-6; weak D call: TRBD1 (5 bases). Germline CDR1 reads SNHLY; CDR2 reads FYNNEI. The CDR3 is 15 amino acids. V dropped 2 bases and J dropped 8 bases, with 13 bases sitting between them. The CDR3 region has the DNA TGTGCCAGCAGTGAACGGGCAGGGAGGGATTCACCCCTCCACTTT. This gives the protein CASSERAGRDSPLHF. Full variable domain (missing parts from reference TRBV2 and TRBJ1-6): EPEVTQTPSHQVTQMGQEVILRCVPISNHLYFYWYRQILGQKVEFLVSFYNNEISEKSEIFDDQFSVERPDGSNFTLKIRSTKLEDSAMYFCASSERAGRDSPLHFGNGTRLTVT.

This clone was seen ten or more times. Other nucleotide sequences from this sample produce the same CDR3. The chain employs TRBV2 and TRBJ1-5, with D perhaps matching TRBD1 (5 bases). The V end lost 0 bases, the J end lost 7 bases, and 13 bases lay between the germline ends. CDR1 and CDR2 from the germline V gene are SNHLY and FYNNEI. The CDR3 consists of 15 residues. The CDR3 protein is CASSEALRGRQPQHF. CDR3 sequence (DNA): TGTGCCAGCAGTGAAGCGCTTCGGGGCAGACAGCCCCAGCATTTT.

This rearrangement joins TRBV10-3 to TRBJ2-7, with a possible D match to TRBD1 (5 bases). Germline assignment: CDR1 ENHRY and CDR2 SYGVKD. This CDR3 region has 11 residues. Trimming removed 10 bases from V and 4 bases from J, with 11 bases in between. CDR3 DNA: TGTGCCACCACAGGAGCTTACGAGCAGTACTTC. It codes for CATTGAYEQYF.

The chain combines TRBV28 with TRBJ2-7; D is ambiguous. The germline V gene encodes CDR1 MDHEN and CDR2 SYDVKM. This CDR3 comprises 15 residues. V was cut by 4 bases and J by 5 bases, with 18 bases left in between. The CDR3 sequence is CASSSNPPKRDEQYF. CDR3 coding DNA: TGTGCCAGCAGTTCAAATCCGCCTAAACGGGACGAGCAGTACTTC. Drawing the rest from reference TRBV28 and TRBJ2-7, the complete variable domain is DVKVTQSSRYLVKRTGEKVFLECVQDMDHENMFWYRQDPGLGLRLIYFSYDVKMKEKGDIPEGYSVSREKKERFSLILESASTNQTSMYLCASSSNPPKRDEQYFGPGTRLTVT.